The entry below gives a single TCR beta chain sequence along with its context. Covering alpha and beta chains, TRAV- and TRBV-specific primers were used for the first-strand cDNA. For amplifying TCRs, the PCR ran for approximately 18 cycles with Phusion, which was used together with a constant-region primer and the adapter on the V primers. TCRdb recomputed calls from the reads with MiXCR, one row per CDR3 protein. The sample carries about 64,000 distinct CDR3 sequences, more than 25% recorded once. Specified time point: before trial treatment. Germline loops: CDR1 MNHEY, CDR2 SVGEGT. V shed 7 bases and J shed 8 bases, with 12 bases lying between them. The CDR3 length is 12 residues. The sample is drawn from a study of low-dose radiotherapy and immunotherapy resistance in tumors. Background on the study: With 1 Gy per fraction every two weeks, Cohort 2 accumulated 13 Gy across 26 weeks. Every two weeks, one day ahead of radiation and immunotherapy, cyclophosphamide 200 mg/m2 was given (intravenously). Once cycle 1 day 1 began, patients took oral aspirin 300 mg daily for four cycles.

The TCR sequence derives from a male donor with rectosigmoid adenocarcinoma. The rearrangement uses TRBV6-2 or TRBV6-3 and TRBJ2-1; possibly TRBD1 or TRBD2 for D (5 bases each). This specimen consisted of PBMCs, obtained before treatment. The CDR3: CASKRGQYEQFF. CDR3 DNA: TGTGCCAGCAAGAGGGGTCAATATGAGCAGTTCTTC.